This section outlines one T cell receptor (beta chain) sequence together with its context. This record comes from a study of blood T cell repertoires in COVID-19. The CDR3 runs to 13 residues. Germline trimming cut 3 bases from V and 5 bases from J; bases unmatched to any gene: 0. From germline, CDR1 is SEHNR and CDR2 FQNEAQ (reference sequence). Data came from immunoSEQ multiplex PCR; TCRdb stores just in-frame clones and leaves some out. The sample consists of about 270,000 clones, over 75% of them appearing once. Assignments of participants to cohorts depended upon their own reported clinical history.

The sequence was obtained from a young woman who had recovered from COVID-19. The material sequenced was PBMCs or T cells enriched from blood (not recorded which). The gene calls are TRBV7-9 and TRBJ2-5; 10 nucleotides agree with TRBD2. DNA for the CDR3: TGTGCCAGCAGCTTGGGACTAGCGGAGACCCAGTACTTC. Translating gives CASSLGLAETQYF. The variable domain in full, with the rest retrieved from reference TRBV7-9 and TRBJ2-5, is DTGVSQNPRHKITKRGQNVTFRCDPISEHNRLYWYRQTLGQGPEFLTYFQNEAQLEKSRLLSDRFSAERPKGSFSTLEIQRTEQGDSAMYLCASSLGLAETQYFGPGTRLLVL.